This TCR beta chain derives from a study of blood T cell repertoires in COVID-19. This CDR3 is 10 amino acids long. Germline V gene lookup returns CDR1 SQVTM and CDR2 ANQGSEA. V was shortened by 0 bases and J by 12 bases, with 8 bases between the two germline ends. Assay used: immunoSEQ multiplex PCR; TCRdb lists only in-frame clones, some missing. In the table there are approximately 88,000 clones, 75% to 90% of which are singletons. Material: peripheral blood. The source of this sequence is a woman older than 75 with acute or convalescent COVID-19. This chain joins TRBV29-1 and TRBJ1-2; tentatively, D is TRBD1 (6 bases). CDR3 DNA sequence: TGCAGCGTTGAAGAGGACAGTCACACCTTC. Its translation: CSVEEDSHTF.